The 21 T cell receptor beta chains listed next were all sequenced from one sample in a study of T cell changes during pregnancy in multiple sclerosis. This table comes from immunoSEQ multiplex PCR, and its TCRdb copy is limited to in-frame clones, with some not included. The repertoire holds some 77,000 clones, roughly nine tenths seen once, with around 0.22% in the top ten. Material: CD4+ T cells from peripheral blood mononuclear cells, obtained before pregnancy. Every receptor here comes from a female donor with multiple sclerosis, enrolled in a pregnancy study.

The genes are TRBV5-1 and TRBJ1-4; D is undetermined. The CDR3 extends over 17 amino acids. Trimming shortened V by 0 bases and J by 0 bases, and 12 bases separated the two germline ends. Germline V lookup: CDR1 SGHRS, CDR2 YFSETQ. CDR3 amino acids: CASSLGPYAATNEKLFF. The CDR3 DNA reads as TGCGCCAGCAGCTTGGGGCCGTACGCCGCAACTAATGAAAAACTGTTTTTT.

CDR3 sequence reads: CASSLSRTVRYGYTF. The CDR3 DNA reads TGTGCCAGCAGTTTATCGCGAACAGTTCGCTATGGCTACACCTTC. The gene calls are TRBV27 and TRBJ1-2, with D hard to call. The V and J ends lost 0 bases and 4 bases respectively, with 12 bases between them. CDR1 and CDR2 from the germline V gene are MNHEY and SMNVEV (reference sequence). The CDR3 spans 15 residues.

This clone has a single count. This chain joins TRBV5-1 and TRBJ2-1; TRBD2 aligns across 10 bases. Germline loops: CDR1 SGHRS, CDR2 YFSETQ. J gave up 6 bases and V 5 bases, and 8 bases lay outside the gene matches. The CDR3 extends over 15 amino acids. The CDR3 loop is CASRTTSGLPNEQFF. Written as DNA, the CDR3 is TGCGCCAGCAGGACGACTAGCGGGCTTCCCAATGAGCAGTTCTTC.

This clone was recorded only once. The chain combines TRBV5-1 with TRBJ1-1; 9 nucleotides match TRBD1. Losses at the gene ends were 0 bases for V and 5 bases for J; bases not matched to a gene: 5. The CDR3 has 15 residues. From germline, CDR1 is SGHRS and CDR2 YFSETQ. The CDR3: CASSLASGQGTEAFF. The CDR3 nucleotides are TGCGCCAGCAGCTTGGCTTCAGGACAGGGGACTGAAGCTTTCTTT.

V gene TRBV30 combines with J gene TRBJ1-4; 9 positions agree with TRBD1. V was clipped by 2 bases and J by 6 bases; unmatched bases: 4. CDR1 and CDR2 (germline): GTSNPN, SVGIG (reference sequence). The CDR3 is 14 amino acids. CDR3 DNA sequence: TGTGCCTGGAGTAAAGGGACAGGGCATGAAAAACTGTTTTTT. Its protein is CAWSKGTGHEKLFF. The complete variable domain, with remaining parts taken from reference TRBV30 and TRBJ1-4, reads SQTIHQWPATLVQPVGSPLSLECTVEGTSNPNLYWYRQAAGRGLQLLFYSVGIGQISSEVPQNLSASRPQDRQFILSSKKLLLSDSGFYLCAWSKGTGHEKLFFGSGTQLSVL.

DNA for the CDR3: TGTGCCAGCAGCTTGATAGGGCGGGGGGCCCTCCAAGAGACCCAGTACTTC. It is translated as CASSLIGRGALQETQYF. This chain connects TRBV5-6 to TRBJ2-5; 8 positions match TRBD2. V lost 1 base to trimming and J lost 1 base; unmatched junction nucleotides: 9. CDR1 SGHDT and CDR2 YYEEEE come from the germline V gene. This CDR3 contains 17 residues.

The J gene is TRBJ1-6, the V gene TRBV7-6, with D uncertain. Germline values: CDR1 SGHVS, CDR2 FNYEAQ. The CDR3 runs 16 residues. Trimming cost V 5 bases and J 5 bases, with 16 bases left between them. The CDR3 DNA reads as TGTGCCAGCAGCCCGAAGTGGGTCGGGAATAATTCACCCCTCCACTTT. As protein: CASSPKWVGNNSPLHF.

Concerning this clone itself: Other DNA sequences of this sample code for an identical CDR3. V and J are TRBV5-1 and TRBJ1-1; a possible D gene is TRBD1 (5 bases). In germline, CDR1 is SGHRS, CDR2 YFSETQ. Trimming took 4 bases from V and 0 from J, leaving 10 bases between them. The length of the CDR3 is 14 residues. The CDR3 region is CASSPDTLNTEAFF. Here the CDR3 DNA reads TGCGCCAGCAGCCCGGACACTTTGAACACTGAAGCTTTCTTT.

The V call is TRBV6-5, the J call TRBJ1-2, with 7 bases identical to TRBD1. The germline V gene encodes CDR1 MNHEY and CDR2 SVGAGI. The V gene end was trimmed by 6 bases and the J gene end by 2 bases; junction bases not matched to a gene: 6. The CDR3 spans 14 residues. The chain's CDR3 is CASRFPGQNYGYTF. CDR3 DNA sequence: TGTGCCAGCAGGTTCCCGGGACAGAACTATGGCTACACCTTC.

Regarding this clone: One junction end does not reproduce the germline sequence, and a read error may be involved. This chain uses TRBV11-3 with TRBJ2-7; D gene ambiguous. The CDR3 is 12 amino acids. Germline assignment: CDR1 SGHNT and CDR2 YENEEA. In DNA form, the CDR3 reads TGTGCCAGCAGCTTAAACTCCAACGAGCAGTACTTC. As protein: CASSLNSNEQYF.

CDR3 coding DNA: TGTGCCAGCAGCCGGGTAGGCTACACCTTC. The encoded protein is CASSRVGYTF. This sequence joins TRBV6-5 and TRBJ1-2; D uncertain. This CDR3 has 10 residues. V was shortened by 6 bases and J by 8 bases, with 7 bases between the two germline ends. Germline CDR1 MNHEY, CDR2 SVGAGI.

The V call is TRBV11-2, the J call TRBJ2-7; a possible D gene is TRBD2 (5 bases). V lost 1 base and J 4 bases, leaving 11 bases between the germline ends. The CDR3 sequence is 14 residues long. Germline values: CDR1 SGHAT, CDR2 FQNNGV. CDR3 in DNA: TGTGCCAGCAGCTTAGGAGTCGGGGTTTACGAGCAGTACTTC. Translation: CASSLGVGVYEQYF.

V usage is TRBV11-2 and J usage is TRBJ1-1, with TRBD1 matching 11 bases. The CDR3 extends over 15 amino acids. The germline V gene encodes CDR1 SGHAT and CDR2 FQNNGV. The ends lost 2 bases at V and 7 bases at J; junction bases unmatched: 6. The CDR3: CASSLRGTGGGEAFF. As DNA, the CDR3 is TGTGCCAGCAGCTTACGGGGGACAGGGGGAGGTGAAGCTTTCTTT. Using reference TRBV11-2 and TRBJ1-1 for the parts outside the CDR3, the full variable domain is EAGVAQSPRYKIIEKRQSVAFWCNPISGHATLYWYQQILGQGPKLLIQFQNNGVVDDSQLPKDRFSAERLKGVDSTLKIQPAKLEDSAVYLCASSLRGTGGGEAFFGQGTRLTVV.

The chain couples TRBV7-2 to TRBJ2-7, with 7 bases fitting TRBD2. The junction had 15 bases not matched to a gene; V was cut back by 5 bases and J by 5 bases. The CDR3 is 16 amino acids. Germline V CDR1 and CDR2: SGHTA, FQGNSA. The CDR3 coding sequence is TGTGCCAGCAGCCAAGGGGACTACACCTTCCAAAACGAGCAGTACTTC. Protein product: CASSQGDYTFQNEQYF. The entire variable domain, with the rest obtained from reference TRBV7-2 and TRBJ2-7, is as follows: GAGVSQSPSNKVTEKGKDVELRCDPISGHTALYWYRQSLGQGLEFLIYFQGNSAPDKSGLPSDRFSAERTGGSVSTLTIQRTQQEDSAVYLCASSQGDYTFQNEQYFGPGTRLTVT.

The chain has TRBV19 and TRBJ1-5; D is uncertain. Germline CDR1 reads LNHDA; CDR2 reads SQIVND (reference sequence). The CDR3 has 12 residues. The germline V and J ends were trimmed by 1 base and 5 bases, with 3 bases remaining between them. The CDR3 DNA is TGTGCCAGTAGTATAGGAGATCAGCCCCAGCATTTT. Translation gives CASSIGDQPQHF.

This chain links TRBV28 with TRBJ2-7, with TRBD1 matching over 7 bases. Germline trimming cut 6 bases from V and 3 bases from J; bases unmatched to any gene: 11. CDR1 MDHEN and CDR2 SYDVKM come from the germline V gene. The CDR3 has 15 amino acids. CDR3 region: CASSRTGTANYEQYF. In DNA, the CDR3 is TGTGCCAGCAGCAGAACCGGGACAGCGAACTACGAGCAGTACTTC.

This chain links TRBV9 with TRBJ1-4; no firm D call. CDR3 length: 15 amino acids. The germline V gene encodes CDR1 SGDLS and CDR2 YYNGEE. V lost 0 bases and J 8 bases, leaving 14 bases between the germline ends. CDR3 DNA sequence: TGTGCCAGCAGCGTAGCTGGGAGCCCTAGGGAAAAACTGTTTTTT. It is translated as CASSVAGSPREKLFF.

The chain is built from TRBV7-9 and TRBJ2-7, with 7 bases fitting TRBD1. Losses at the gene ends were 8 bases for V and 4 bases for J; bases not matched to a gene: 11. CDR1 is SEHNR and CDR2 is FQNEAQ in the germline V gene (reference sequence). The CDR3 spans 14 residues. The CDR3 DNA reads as TGTGCCAGCGAGAAATCGGGACAGAAATACGAGCAGTACTTC. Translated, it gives CASEKSGQKYEQYF.

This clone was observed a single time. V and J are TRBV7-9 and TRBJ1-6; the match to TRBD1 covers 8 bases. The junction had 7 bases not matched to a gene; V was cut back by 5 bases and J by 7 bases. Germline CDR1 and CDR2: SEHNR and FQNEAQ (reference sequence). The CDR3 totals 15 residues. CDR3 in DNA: TGTGCCAGCAGCCCACGACAGGGGACGAATTCACCCCTCCACTTT. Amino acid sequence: CASSPRQGTNSPLHF.

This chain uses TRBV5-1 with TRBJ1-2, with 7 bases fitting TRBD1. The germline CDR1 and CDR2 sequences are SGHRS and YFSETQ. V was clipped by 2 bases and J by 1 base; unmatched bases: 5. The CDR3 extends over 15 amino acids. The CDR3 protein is CASSFDRDSNYGYTF. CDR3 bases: TGCGCCAGCAGCTTTGACCGGGACAGTAACTATGGCTACACCTTC.

The CDR3 nucleotides are TGTGCCAGCAGTTTATTAAGTGGACGGGGGGCGTCAGACTATGGCTACACCTTC. Amino acid sequence: CASSLLSGRGASDYGYTF. The chain carries TRBV27 and TRBJ1-2; weak D call: TRBD1 (6 bases). V was clipped by 1 base and J by 3 bases, with 21 bases between them. Germline V gene data show CDR1 as MNHEY and CDR2 as SMNVEV (reference sequence). The CDR3 runs to 18 residues.